This T cell receptor beta chain was profiled in a study of T-cell memory formation after mild COVID-19. Study-wide results and limits: Later expanders leaned toward CD4+, whereas clones contracting from day 15 to 85 were balanced CD4/CD8.

TCRdb reanalysed the 5' RACE reads using MiXCR and keeps one entry per CDR3 protein. The repertoire holds under 110,000 distinct CDR3 sequences, with approximately 15% as singletons. Turning to this clonotype: Its specificity is unknown.

The CDR3 has 13 residues. V lost 7 bases and J lost 1, with 10 bases in between. Per the germline V gene, CDR1 is SQVTM and CDR2 is ANQGSEA. This sequence originates from an adult woman who had mild COVID-19 (a few samples of this study predate the infection). Cell type and time point are not known. This chain links TRBV29-1 with TRBJ2-2; D perhaps matches TRBD1 (6 bases). The source material was PBMCs or a T cell subset sorted from them (not recorded which). DNA of the CDR3: TGCAGCGCACCGGGACAGAACACCGGGGAGCTGTTTTTT. Its protein is CSAPGQNTGELFF.